This record concerns one TCR beta chain sequence. Its antigen remains unidentified. Germline and junction disagree at one end, which may indicate a read error. One collaborating source in Seattle enrolled patients while the patients were actively infected and followed the patients over time throughout the course of disease. Collaborating institutions collected whole blood in K2EDTA tubes following their own protocols. For TCRbeta analysis, collaborator samples were shipped as frozen whole blood, as isolated PBMCs, or as DNA extracted from either sample type. This specimen belongs to a study of blood T cell repertoires in COVID-19 (dated by TCRdb to 2020 to 2022). With regard to the full study: The collaborator samples originated in the United States, Italy and Spain and spanned the acute and convalescent phases of COVID-19. The sample metadata nearly always contained a de-identified subject ID, COVID-19 status, age in years and sex. The material from the prospective study consisted of cDNA or gDNA derived from T cells, B-cell-depleted T cells, or PBMCs. Where available, HLA class I and class II types were obtained from metadata supplied by the sample provider rather than from assay-based typing. The repertoires were made available in a free public database intended to serve as a resource for research on the immune response to SARS-CoV-2. Deeply sampled blood TCRbeta repertoires from subjects exposed to, actively infected with, or recovered from COVID-19 were included in the dataset. Samples were obtained from the ongoing ImmuneRACE study (first 160 participants) and from about 1,300 subjects provided by 6 global collaborators.

The paper's findings and limits, for the study overall: The amount of clinical and demographic metadata varied by source and participant and was provided uncurated.

TCRbeta CDR3 regions were amplified from genomic DNA by means of the immunoSEQ Assay, a bias-controlled multiplex PCR. Per the source publication's procedure: The number of nucleated cells in each sample was estimated by amplification of reference gene primers within the assay. Sequence reads were collapsed and filtered to measure the absolute abundance of every unique TCRbeta CDR3 rearrangement. For each sample, productive Simpson clonality was calculated by taking the square root of Simpson's diversity index across productive rearrangements. TCRdb provides this immuneACCESS table in a form limited to in-frame rearrangements. Some clones are lacking; in checked studies, under half of them reflect an unresolved V gene, and why the rest are absent is not known. V and J calls and clone size are copied from that table; D and trimming were computed from the DNA. This sample comprises about 120,000 clones, around 80% of them detected only once. The ten largest clones add up to about a sixth of the sample.

CDR1 and CDR2 are read off the germline V gene as MNHEY and SVGAGI. Taken from cysteine to phenylalanine, the CDR3 has 14 residues. Just the 42-base CDR3 DNA is kept, in frame starting at base 1. The sequence joins TRBV6-5 to TRBJ1-1; possibly the D gene is TRBD1, per 6 matching bases. Sequenced sample: peripheral blood. The receptor's source is a man between 25 and 39 years old with COVID-19, enrolled during active disease. Here the CDR3 is given as CAISWPTGTIKAFF. The DNA reads as follows: TGTGCCATCAGTTGGCCGACCGGGACAATTAAAGCTTTCTTT.